This T cell receptor beta chain was sequenced for a study of blood T cell repertoires in COVID-19 (dated by TCRdb to the early 2020s). Context from the whole study: Samples covering the acute and convalescent phases of COVID-19 were provided by collaborators in the United States, Italy and Spain. Where HLA class I and class II types were available, the types were taken from metadata supplied by the sample provider, not from assay-based typing. The prospective study material was composed of cDNA or gDNA derived from T cells, B-cell-depleted T cells, or PBMCs. The sample metadata nearly always contained a de-identified subject ID, COVID-19 status, age in years and sex. The repertoires were released in a freely available public database meant as a resource for research on the immune response to SARS-CoV-2. The samples were drawn from two sources: the first 160 participants of the ongoing ImmuneRACE study, and 1,000 to 1,500 subjects contributed by 6 global collaborators. The dataset comprised deeply sampled blood TCRbeta repertoires from subjects exposed to, actively infected with, or recovered from COVID-19. Broad study findings and their caveats: The amount of clinical and demographic metadata varied by source and participant and was provided uncurated.

TCRbeta CDR3 regions were amplified from genomic DNA by means of the immunoSEQ Assay, a bias-controlled multiplex PCR. Concerning the study's data processing: The number of nucleated cells in each sample was estimated by amplification of reference gene primers within the assay. Sequence reads were collapsed and filtered to measure the absolute abundance of every unique TCRbeta CDR3 rearrangement. For each sample, productive Simpson clonality was calculated as the square root of Simpson's diversity index over productive rearrangements. What TCRdb holds here is the immuneACCESS table cut down to in-frame rearrangements. Part of the clones is not present; checked against another copy, under half of the missing clones reflect an unresolved V gene, and the others are unexplained. V, J and clone size are those of that table, while D and trimming were read from the DNA. Present in this sample are 250,000 to 300,000 clones, 80% to 90% of which were seen just once. The top ten clones comprise about 4.6% of the sample.

V is cut back by 3 bases and J by 3 bases, with 5 bases in the junction unmatched. The CDR3 goes from the cysteine to the phenylalanine over 14 residues. Kept here is only the CDR3 DNA, which spans 42 bases and is read in frame from base 1. Via the germline V gene (reference sequence), CDR1 is DFQATT and CDR2 SNEGSKA. Concerning this clone: Its antigen remains unidentified. There are no base qualities to consult, and no much larger clone falls within one base.

Collaborating institutions collected whole blood in K2EDTA tubes following their own protocols. For TCRbeta analysis, collaborator samples were shipped as frozen whole blood, as isolated PBMCs, or as DNA extracted from either sample type. The sample comprised peripheral blood. The TCR was taken from a man in his forties with acute or convalescent COVID-19. The sequence is built from TRBV20-1 and TRBJ1-2; 9 central nucleotides agree with TRBD1. In nucleotide form, the sequence is TGCAGTGCTAGTAACAGGGGGCGCGACTATGGCTACACCTTC. Its coded protein is CSASNRGRDYGYTF.